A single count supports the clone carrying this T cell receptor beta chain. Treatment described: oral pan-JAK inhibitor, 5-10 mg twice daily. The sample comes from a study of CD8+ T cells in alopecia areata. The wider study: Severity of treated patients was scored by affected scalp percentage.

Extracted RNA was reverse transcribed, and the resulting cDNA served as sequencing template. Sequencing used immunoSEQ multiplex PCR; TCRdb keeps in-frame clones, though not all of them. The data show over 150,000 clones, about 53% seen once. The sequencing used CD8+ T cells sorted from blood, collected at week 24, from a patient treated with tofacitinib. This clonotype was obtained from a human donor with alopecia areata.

The CDR3 loop reads CATSRDGGSTDTQYF. The CDR3 nucleotides are TGTGCCACCAGCAGAGACGGAGGCAGCACAGATACGCAGTATTTT. The chain couples TRBV15 to TRBJ2-3; possible D gene TRBD2, 5 bases. Germline V CDR1 and CDR2: LNHNV, YYDKDF (reference sequence). Between the trimmed V and J ends, which lost 0 bases and 0 bases, there was a span of 7 bases. The CDR3 runs 15 residues.